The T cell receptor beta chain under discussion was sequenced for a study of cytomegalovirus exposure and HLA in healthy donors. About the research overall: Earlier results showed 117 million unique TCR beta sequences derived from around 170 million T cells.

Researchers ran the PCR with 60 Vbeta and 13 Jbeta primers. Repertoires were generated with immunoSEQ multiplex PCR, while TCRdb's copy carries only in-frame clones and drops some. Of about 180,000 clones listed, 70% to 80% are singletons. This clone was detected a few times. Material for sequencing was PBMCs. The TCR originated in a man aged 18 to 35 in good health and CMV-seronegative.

The CDR3 loop reads CASIPGGTRRTEQYF. The CDR3 nucleotides are TGTGCCAGCATTCCCGGGGGGACTAGGCGGACCGAGCAGTACTTC. The gene calls are TRBV6-5 and TRBJ2-7, with 8 bases fitting TRBD2. The junction had 14 bases not matched to a gene; V was cut back by 7 bases and J by 6 bases. The CDR3 contains 15 residues. CDR1 and CDR2 from the germline V gene are MNHEY and SVGAGI.